The 10 T cell receptor beta chains reported below all come from one sample, sequenced in a study of blood T cell repertoires in COVID-19. Assay: immunoSEQ multiplex PCR; the TCRdb copy retains only in-frame clones and omits some. Seen here are some 80,000 clones, around 79% observed once, and the top ten hold approximately 5%. Sequenced material: peripheral blood. The receptor set was obtained from a woman aged 80 or over with active or convalescent COVID-19.

This clone was seen once. CDR3 loop: CASSRQGTNYGYTF. CDR3 sequence (DNA): TGTGCCAGTAGTAGACAGGGCACAAACTATGGCTACACCTTC. This chain uses TRBV19 with TRBJ1-2; TRBD1 matches at 7 bases. Germline values: CDR1 LNHDA, CDR2 SQIVND (reference sequence). The CDR3 has 14 residues. With V trimmed by 4 bases and J by 2 bases, 4 bases remained unmatched.

This clone was found once. The chain is built from TRBV27 and TRBJ2-5; D is uncertain. The CDR3 runs 14 residues. The germline V and J ends were trimmed by 6 bases and 4 bases, with 15 bases remaining between them. Per germline, CDR1 MNHEY and CDR2 SMNVEV (reference sequence). CDR3: CASSPGSLGETQYF. The CDR3 bases are TGTGCCAGCAGCCCAGGCTCCTTGGGAGAGACCCAGTACTTC.

This clone was observed a few times. This chain uses TRBV27 with TRBJ1-4; 12 bases line up with TRBD1. Trimming at V came to 6 bases and at J to 5 bases, leaving 10 bases not matched to a gene. From germline, CDR1 is MNHEY and CDR2 SMNVEV (reference sequence). The CDR3 spans 17 residues. The CDR3 bases are TGTGCCAGCAGGACGGGACAGGGGGCGGCTGGGAATGAAAAACTGTTTTTT. Amino acids: CASRTGQGAAGNEKLFF.

J is TRBJ2-1 and V is TRBV10-3; tentative D call: TRBD1 (6 bases). The CDR3 contains 14 residues. The V end lost 10 bases, the J end lost 2 bases, and 15 bases lay between the germline ends. CDR1 and CDR2 from the germline V gene are ENHRY and SYGVKD. The CDR3 loop is CATQGSKTYNEQFF. CDR3 nucleotide sequence: TGTGCCACCCAGGGGTCTAAAACCTACAATGAGCAGTTCTTC.

This clone was counted between two and nine times. The chain uses TRBV29-1 and TRBJ1-1, with D maybe TRBD1 (5 bases). The CDR3 consists of 14 residues. Trimming cost V 5 bases and J 1 base, with 14 bases left between them. From germline, CDR1 is SQVTM and CDR2 ANQGSEA. The CDR3 DNA is TGCAGCGTTAGCTGGACGGGGGGGAACACTGAAGCTTTCTTT. Its protein product is CSVSWTGGNTEAFF.

The genes are TRBV4-3 and TRBJ2-2, with D tentatively TRBD1 (6 bases). Germline-derived CDR1 and CDR2 are LGHNA and YSLEER. Trimming took off 0 bases at V and 4 bases at J, with 9 bases between the two ends. This CDR3 has 15 residues. The CDR3 DNA is TGCGCCAGCAGCCAAGAATACAGGGTCACCGGGGAGCTGTTTTTT. Its translation is CASSQEYRVTGELFF.

The CDR3 region has the DNA TGTGCCACCAGCAGAGGAGGGGGGCCCCAGCATTTT. Translation: CATSRGGGPQHF. The J gene is TRBJ1-5, the V gene TRBV15; D perhaps matches TRBD1 (6 bases). The CDR3 is 12 residues long. V gave up 1 base and J gave up 9 bases, with 7 bases separating them. Germline V gene data show CDR1 as LNHNV and CDR2 as YYDKDF (reference sequence).

This clone occurred once. This sequence joins TRBV10-3 and TRBJ2-7, with 8 nucleotides matching TRBD1. V shed 3 bases and J 7 bases; nucleotides not matched to a gene: 2. In germline, CDR1 is ENHRY, CDR2 SYGVKD. This CDR3 has 12 amino acids. In DNA, the CDR3 is TGTGCCATCAGTGAAAACAGGGGGGAGCAGTACTTC. This codes for CAISENRGEQYF.

The rearrangement joins TRBV19 to TRBJ2-1; 8 positions agree with TRBD2. V shed 2 bases and J 8 bases; nucleotides not matched to a gene: 11. The CDR3 sequence is 16 residues long. Germline-derived CDR1 and CDR2 are LNHDA and SQIVND (reference sequence). CDR3 amino acids: CASSIPLAVPLDEQFF. The CDR3 bases are TGTGCCAGTAGTATACCACTAGCGGTGCCTTTGGATGAGCAGTTCTTC. The full variable domain, its missing parts supplied by reference TRBV19 and TRBJ2-1, is DGGITQSPKYLFRKEGQNVTLSCEQNLNHDAMYWYRQDPGQGLRLIYYSQIVNDFQKGDIAEGYSVSREKKESFPLTVTSAQKNPTAFYLCASSIPLAVPLDEQFFGPGTRLTVL.

V usage is TRBV28 and J usage is TRBJ2-6; perhaps TRBD2 as D (6 bases). Germline values: CDR1 MDHEN, CDR2 SYDVKM. The CDR3 totals 15 residues. The V gene lost 5 bases and the J gene lost 4 bases, with 12 bases spanning the gap. The CDR3 spells CASSPAGTGANVLTF. The CDR3 bases are TGTGCCAGCAGTCCTGCGGGGACCGGGGCCAACGTCCTGACTTTC.